The 27 T cell receptor beta chains reported below all come from one sample, sequenced in a study of vaccination effects on CD4 cells after COVID-19. TCRdb's table, derived via immunoSEQ multiplex PCR, lists solely in-frame clones and lacks some. Of about 43,000 clones in the sample, just over 75% were seen once. Their recognized antigens are unknown. Expansion of antigen-specific CD4+ T cells with viral peptide pools was carried out by the ViraFEST assay before sequencing. With more than 9 days of culture completed, CD4+ T cells were isolated. No vaccinee had earlier SARS-CoV-2 infection, and nucleocapsid antibodies were negative. The sequencing used CD4+ T cells from PBMCs cultured with SARS-CoV-2 spike peptides, collected before COVID-19 vaccination. These receptors all come from a human donor who received a COVID-19 vaccine.

This rearrangement joins TRBV6-2 or TRBV6-3 to TRBJ1-1; tentative D call: TRBD1 (5 bases). The CDR3 spans 15 residues. The V end lost 2 bases, the J end lost 0 bases, and 10 bases lay between the germline ends. CDR1 and CDR2 (germline): MNHEY, SVGEGT. The CDR3 region has the DNA TGTGCCAGCAGTTACGCGGGGGTCCTGAACACTGAAGCTTTCTTT. This gives the protein CASSYAGVLNTEAFF.

The chain links TRBV30 to TRBJ2-3; no reliable D call. V lost 4 bases, J lost 1 base, and 15 bases lay in between. The CDR3 has 15 residues. Per germline, CDR1 GTSNPN and CDR2 SVGIG (reference sequence). The CDR3: CAWKGGSFGTDTQYF. CDR3 coding DNA: TGTGCCTGGAAGGGTGGTAGCTTCGGCACAGATACGCAGTATTTT.

The chain is built from TRBV5-4 and TRBJ1-1; TRBD1 aligns across 9 bases. The CDR3 spans 14 residues. Germline trimming cut 3 bases from V and 1 base from J; bases unmatched to any gene: 1. CDR1 is SGHNT, CDR2 YYREEE, per germline (reference sequence). The CDR3 here is CASSSGQGNTEAFF. Here the CDR3 DNA reads TGTGCCAGCAGCTCGGGACAGGGGAACACTGAAGCTTTCTTT.

The chain uses TRBV7-2 and TRBJ2-1; either TRBD1 or TRBD2 may fit D (5 bases each). Germline lookup yields CDR1 SGHTA and CDR2 FQGNSA. V was shortened by 1 base and J by 3 bases, with 13 bases between the two germline ends. CDR3 length: 16 amino acids. The CDR3: CASSLGGAEGYNEQFF. The CDR3 DNA sequence: TGTGCCAGCAGCTTAGGTGGGGCCGAGGGCTACAATGAGCAGTTCTTC.

V gene TRBV5-1 combines with J gene TRBJ1-3; a weak D match, TRBD1 (6 bases). The V gene lost 1 base and the J gene lost 1 base, with 9 bases spanning the gap. Per germline, CDR1 SGHRS and CDR2 YFSETQ. This CDR3 is built from 15 residues. CDR3 region: CASSLRGGSGNTIYF. CDR3 in DNA: TGCGCCAGCAGCTTGAGAGGGGGGTCTGGAAACACCATATATTTT. The complete variable domain, with remaining parts taken from reference TRBV5-1 and TRBJ1-3, reads KAGVTQTPRYLIKTRGQQVTLSCSPISGHRSVSWYQQTPGQGLQFLFEYFSETQRNKGNFPGRFSGRQFSNSRSEMNVSTLELGDSALYLCASSLRGGSGNTIYFGEGSWLTVV.

The V call is TRBV7-7, the J call TRBJ2-5; D might be TRBD2 (6 bases). This CDR3 is 17 amino acids long. The V gene lost 5 bases and the J gene lost 4 bases, with 23 bases spanning the gap. Germline-derived CDR1 and CDR2 are SSHAT and FNYEAQ (reference sequence). The DNA for the CDR3 is TGTGCCAGCAGCGTCTCATCCACTAGGGGAGGACGAGAGACCCAGTACTTC. Amino acids: CASSVSSTRGGRETQYF.

This sequence joins TRBV2 and TRBJ2-1; 13 nucleotides match TRBD2. V trimming: 3 bases; J trimming: 6 bases; junction bases outside the gene matches: 2. There are 15 residues in the CDR3. Germline V gene data show CDR1 as SNHLY and CDR2 as FYNNEI. The CDR3 DNA reads TGTGCCAGCAGTGAGGGACTAGCGGGGATCAATGAGCAGTTCTTC. Translating gives CASSEGLAGINEQFF.

The CDR3 bases are TGTGCCAGCAGCCAAGATCGTGAGACCCAGTACTTC. Its protein product is CASSQDRETQYF. The rearrangement uses TRBV3-1 (or the pseudogene TRBV3-2) and TRBJ2-5; D not certain. In germline, CDR1 is LGHDT, CDR2 YNNKEL (reference sequence). V dropped 0 bases and J dropped 5 bases, with 4 bases sitting between them. CDR3 length: 12 residues.

The chain recombines TRBV7-9 with TRBJ2-3, with unresolved D. Trimming stripped 3 bases from V and 6 bases from J, with 7 bases between. CDR1 and CDR2 from the germline V gene are SEHNR and FQNEAQ (reference sequence). This CDR3 has 12 residues. The CDR3 loop reads CASSFSVDTQYF. DNA for the CDR3: TGTGCCAGCAGCTTCAGTGTGGATACGCAGTATTTT.

This chain links TRBV10-3 with TRBJ2-3; D unclear. CDR1 and CDR2 (germline): ENHRY, SYGVKD. The CDR3 totals 12 residues. The ends were cut back, 1 base at V and 8 bases at J, with 7 bases in the middle. The CDR3 coding sequence is TGTGCCATCAGTGAGTTGGGTGGTACGCAGTATTTT. It is translated as CAISELGGTQYF.

V gene TRBV5-1 combines with J gene TRBJ1-5; D is undetermined. Deletions cut 0 bases from V and 4 bases from J, with 8 bases between. The CDR3 covers 14 residues. Germline V gene data show CDR1 as SGHRS and CDR2 as YFSETQ. In DNA, the CDR3 is TGCGCCAGCAGCTTGGATGGAGGGAATCAGCCCCAGCATTTT. It yields the protein CASSLDGGNQPQHF.

The genes are TRBV4-1 and TRBJ1-1; 7 bases match TRBD1. V was clipped by 4 bases and J by 2 bases; unmatched bases: 7. The germline gives CDR1 MGHRA, CDR2 YSYEKL. The CDR3 has 15 residues. The CDR3, as DNA: TGCGCCAGCAGCCCCGGAGGGGGCCGAAACACTGAAGCTTTCTTT. It is translated as CASSPGGGRNTEAFF.

The chain employs TRBV5-4 and TRBJ2-3; 14 bases align to TRBD2. This CDR3 is built from 18 residues. Germline V CDR1 and CDR2: SGHNT, YYREEE (reference sequence). V was clipped by 3 bases and J by 3 bases; unmatched bases: 9. The CDR3 protein is CASSSGLAGGSETDTQYF. The CDR3 bases are TGTGCCAGCAGCTCCGGACTAGCGGGGGGTTCTGAGACAGATACGCAGTATTTT.

The V gene is TRBV28, the J gene TRBJ1-2; D is unclear. The germline V gene has CDR1 MDHEN and CDR2 SYDVKM. This CDR3 has 13 amino acids. Between the trimmed V and J ends, which lost 5 bases and 3 bases, there was a span of 10 bases. The CDR3 sequence is CASSPTPDYGYTF. For the CDR3, the DNA is TGTGCCAGCAGTCCTACCCCAGACTATGGCTACACCTTC.

This rearrangement joins TRBV5-6 to TRBJ1-4; weak D call: TRBD1 (6 bases). Trimming pared 4 bases from V and 6 bases from J, leaving 13 bases between. Germline V CDR1 and CDR2: SGHDT, YYEEEE. The CDR3 loop spans 14 amino acids. CDR3 in amino acids: CASSPLRGDEKLFF. The DNA for the CDR3 is TGTGCCAGCAGCCCACTCAGGGGCGATGAAAAACTGTTTTTT.

This clone was seen a handful of times. J is TRBJ2-7 and V is TRBV24-1; D may correspond to TRBD1 or TRBD2 (5 bases each). There are 17 residues in the CDR3. Looked up from germline, CDR1 is KGHDR and CDR2 is SFDVKD. V lost 4 bases and J 6 bases, leaving 24 bases between the germline ends. The CDR3 nucleotides are TGTGCCACCAGTGACCTCCCTCCCGGGACCCACTCGGGCGAGCAGTACGTC. Translation gives CATSDLPPGTHSGEQYV.

The V and J genes are TRBV5-1 and TRBJ1-4; D is undetermined. CDR1 and CDR2 from the germline V gene are SGHRS and YFSETQ. V lost 0 bases, J lost 0 bases, and 3 bases lay in between. The CDR3 length is 14 residues. The CDR3 is CASSLGSTNEKLFF. CDR3 DNA: TGCGCCAGCAGCTTGGGGTCAACTAATGAAAAACTGTTTTTT.

The gene calls are TRBV5-5 and TRBJ1-3, with D perhaps TRBD1 (5 bases). Trimming cost V 4 bases and J 0 bases, with 17 bases left between them. Germline V gene sequence: CDR1 SGHKS, CDR2 YYEKEE (reference sequence). This CDR3 is 17 amino acids long. The CDR3 spells CASSPLPPGLSGNTIYF. In DNA, the CDR3 is TGTGCCAGCAGCCCTTTGCCCCCGGGACTCTCTGGAAACACCATATATTTT.

The V call is TRBV4-1, the J call TRBJ1-5; D gene ambiguous. This CDR3 comprises 15 residues. CDR1 and CDR2 (germline): MGHRA, YSYEKL. Trimming removed 1 base from V and 5 bases from J, with 12 bases in between. The CDR3 here is CASSQGEGPYQPQHF. The CDR3 DNA follows: TGCGCCAGCAGCCAAGGGGAGGGTCCATATCAGCCCCAGCATTTT.

V usage is TRBV12-3 or TRBV12-4 and J usage is TRBJ1-2, with D uncertain. The ends were cut back, 6 bases at V and 10 bases at J, with 18 bases in the middle. This CDR3 is built from 13 residues. The CDR3 coding sequence is TGTGCCAGCAGACCCATGGGTAGTCAGGACTACACCTTC. Amino acids: CASRPMGSQDYTF.

The chain links TRBV10-2 to TRBJ2-1, with 10 bases matching TRBD2. Germline CDR1 is WSHSY and CDR2 is SAAADI. CDR3 length: 15 residues. After removal of 6 bases from V and 0 bases from J, the junction contained 2 bases not matched to a gene. The CDR3 DNA sequence: TGCGCCAGCAGACTAGCGGGGAGCTCCTACAATGAGCAGTTCTTC. Protein: CASRLAGSSYNEQFF.

Note on this clone: The junction shows a germline mismatch at one end, possibly a read error. The DNA for the CDR3 is TGTGCCAGCGTCAACACAGGGGGGAACCCTGAAGCTTTCTTT. Translation: CASVNTGGNPEAFF. The gene calls are TRBV28 and TRBJ1-1; 8 nucleotides agree with TRBD1. The CDR3 has 14 residues. Germline loops: CDR1 MDHEN, CDR2 SYDVKM.

The chain combines TRBV4-1 with TRBJ2-7, with a possible D match to TRBD1 (5 bases). This CDR3 spans 14 amino acids. Between the trimmed V and J ends, which lost 4 bases and 7 bases, there was a span of 17 bases. From germline, CDR1 is MGHRA and CDR2 YSYEKL. CDR3 amino acids: CASSPHVGAREQYV. The CDR3 DNA follows: TGCGCCAGCAGCCCTCATGTTGGGGCGAGGGAGCAGTACGTC.

The chain is built from TRBV19 and TRBJ1-1; no firm D call. CDR1 is LNHDA and CDR2 is SQIVND in the germline V gene (reference sequence). V was cut by 11 bases and J by 6 bases, with 19 bases left in between. This CDR3 is built from 13 residues. CDR3 region: CASREKGRAEAFF. Here the CDR3 DNA reads TGTGCCTCCCGAGAGAAGGGTCGCGCTGAAGCTTTCTTT.

This chain connects TRBV28 to TRBJ2-5; D is possibly TRBD2 (6 bases). Germline V gives CDR1 MDHEN, CDR2 SYDVKM. The CDR3 is 13 amino acids. V lost 4 bases to trimming and J lost 1 base, with 7 bases between them. The CDR3 protein is CASSSGGQETQYF. In DNA form, the CDR3 reads TGTGCCAGCAGTTCCGGGGGCCAAGAGACCCAGTACTTC.

This clone was observed a handful of times. The chain joins TRBV5-1 to TRBJ1-1, with D unclear. Trimming cost V 5 bases and J 0 bases, with 8 bases left between them. The CDR3 is made up of 13 amino acids. The germline gives CDR1 SGHRS, CDR2 YFSETQ. In nucleotides, the CDR3 is TGCGCCAGCAGTTCGCAGTTGAACACTGAAGCTTTCTTT. Encoded protein: CASSSQLNTEAFF.

The rearrangement joins TRBV18 to TRBJ1-2; tentatively, D is TRBD1 (6 bases). V gave up 3 bases and J gave up 0 bases, with 11 bases separating them. The germline V gene has CDR1 KGHSH and CDR2 LQKENI. CDR3 size: 15 residues. The CDR3 nucleotides read TGTGCCAGCTCACCCGCACAGGGTCCTAACTATGGCTACACCTTC. Translating gives CASSPAQGPNYGYTF.